This passage covers 14 T cell receptor beta chains from one sample sequenced in a study of shared clonotypes between healthy human individuals. Here immunoSEQ multiplex PCR was the method, and the copy in TCRdb shows in-frame clones only, minus some. The sample lists 2 million to 2.5 million clones, 92% seen once, with 0.3% to 0.45% in the top ten. The sequenced material came from naive CD4+ T cells from PBMCs. Stated subset: CD45RA+ positively selected. The source is a man between 18 and 35 years old in good health. Some clones in this sample may be carry-over from other donors' samples.

A note on this clone: The sample carries other DNA sequences with the same CDR3. The chain recombines TRBV7-3 with TRBJ2-1; weak D call: TRBD1 (5 bases). CDR3 length equals 15 residues. With 4 bases removed from V and 0 bases from J, the gap between germline ends came to 10 bases. Germline V CDR1 and CDR2: SGHTA, FQGTGA. This chain's CDR3 is CASSSDRSSYNEQFF. The CDR3 region has the DNA TGTGCCAGCAGCTCCGACAGAAGCTCCTACAATGAGCAGTTCTTC.

For this clone: The sample carries other DNA sequences with the same CDR3. The rearrangement links TRBV11-3 to TRBJ2-1; 9 nucleotides agree with TRBD1. This CDR3 comprises 15 residues. The V gene's germline CDR1 is SGHNT and CDR2 YENEEA. J was trimmed by 2 bases and V by 1 base; bases with no gene match: 0. DNA for the CDR3: TGTGCCAGCAGCTTAGGACAGGGGGCCTACAATGAGCAGTTCTTC. It codes for CASSLGQGAYNEQFF.

V gene TRBV18 combines with J gene TRBJ1-5, with 7 bases that match TRBD1. CDR3 length: 15 amino acids. Germline V gene lookup returns CDR1 KGHSH and CDR2 LQKENI. V was clipped by 5 bases and J by 5 bases; unmatched bases: 9. The CDR3 DNA follows: TGTGCCAGCTCAACCCGACAGGGCATGGATCAGCCCCAGCATTTT. As protein: CASSTRQGMDQPQHF.

This clone appeared a few times. The V gene is TRBV4-3, the J gene TRBJ2-7; TRBD2 matches at 15 bases. Germline CDR1 LGHNA, CDR2 YSLEER. CDR3 length: 17 amino acids. With 4 bases clipped from V and 2 bases from J, the junction kept 6 bases outside the gene matches. The CDR3 spells CASSRGLAGGLAYEQYF. The CDR3, as DNA: TGCGCCAGCAGCCGAGGACTAGCGGGAGGGTTAGCCTACGAGCAGTACTTC.

The rearrangement uses TRBV28 and TRBJ2-1; 13 nucleotides align to TRBD2. The CDR3 extends over 17 amino acids. Germline values: CDR1 MDHEN, CDR2 SYDVKM. V shed 6 bases, J shed 5 bases, and the junction held 10 bases outside the gene matches. CDR3 in amino acids: CASSSLGLAGPNNEQFF. The DNA for the CDR3 is TGTGCCAGCAGCTCCCTGGGACTAGCGGGGCCCAACAATGAGCAGTTCTTC.

The rearrangement joins TRBV14 to TRBJ2-2, with TRBD1 identical over 8 bases. The V and J ends lost 4 bases and 6 bases, in that order; junction bases with no gene match: 10. The CDR3 length is 16 residues. Germline assignment: CDR1 SGHDN and CDR2 FVKESK. The DNA for the CDR3 is TGTGCCAGCAGCCGGGGGACAGGAGAGGGCCCCGGGGAGCTGTTTTTT. Its translation is CASSRGTGEGPGELFF.

CDR3 sequence: CASSRVVAGAYEQYF. In DNA, the CDR3 is TGCGCCAGCAGCCGGGTGGTCGCGGGAGCCTACGAGCAGTACTTC. The J gene is TRBJ2-7, the V gene TRBV5-1; 7 nucleotides align to TRBD2. The trim removed 4 bases at V and 2 bases at J, leaving 9 bases unmatched. The CDR3 sequence is 15 residues long. CDR1 and CDR2 from the germline V gene are SGHRS and YFSETQ.

The chain carries TRBV7-3 and TRBJ2-1; the match to TRBD2 covers 13 bases. V gave up 5 bases and J gave up 4 bases; unmatched junction bases: 20. The CDR3 extends over 21 amino acids. Per germline, CDR1 SGHTA and CDR2 FQGTGA. The CDR3 region has the DNA TGTGCCAGCAGCGGACCTGGGCGGACTAGCGGGAGAGAAAAACCTTACAATGAGCAGTTCTTC. This sequence encodes CASSGPGRTSGREKPYNEQFF.

This clone was detected once. The chain joins TRBV5-4 to TRBJ2-2; 13 bases are a match to TRBD2. The CDR3 has 17 residues. With 4 bases clipped from V and 6 bases from J, the junction kept 9 bases outside the gene matches. The V gene's germline CDR1 is SGHNT and CDR2 YYREEE (reference sequence). CDR3 sequence: CASSGGPGLAGPGELFF. In nucleotides, the CDR3 is TGTGCCAGCAGCGGCGGACCGGGACTAGCGGGACCCGGGGAGCTGTTTTTT.

The rearrangement links TRBV7-9 to TRBJ2-5; 8 bases match TRBD1. V was clipped by 1 base and J by 3 bases; unmatched bases: 7. Germline V gene sequence: CDR1 SEHNR, CDR2 FQNEAQ (reference sequence). The CDR3 has 16 amino acids. CDR3 amino acids: CASSLDRGVLKETQYF. The CDR3 DNA sequence: TGTGCCAGCAGCTTAGACAGGGGGGTTTTGAAAGAGACCCAGTACTTC.

The table lists this clone with a count of one. The chain links TRBV6-5 to TRBJ1-6; no definite D call. This CDR3 has 13 amino acids. Germline-derived CDR1 and CDR2 are MNHEY and SVGAGI. With 2 bases removed from V and 10 bases from J, the gap between germline ends came to 9 bases. This CDR3 is CASSYGAQSPLHF. The CDR3 bases are TGTGCCAGCAGTTACGGTGCCCAGTCACCCCTCCACTTT.

Comments on this clone: Other DNA sequences in this specimen translate into the identical CDR3. The V and J genes are TRBV19 and TRBJ2-5, with a weak D call TRBD2 (5 bases). There are 14 residues in the CDR3. Trimming took off 2 bases at V and 3 bases at J, with 10 bases between the two ends. The germline V gene encodes CDR1 LNHDA and CDR2 SQIVND (reference sequence). The CDR3 region is CASSIRRREETQYF. The CDR3 DNA is TGTGCCAGTAGTATAAGACGGCGGGAAGAGACCCAGTACTTC.

J is TRBJ2-3 and V is TRBV25-1; D is uncertain. Germline loops: CDR1 MGHDK, CDR2 SYGVNS. V was clipped by 3 bases and J by 0 bases, with 7 bases between them. The CDR3 consists of 14 residues. CDR3 DNA: TGTGCCAGCAGTGACCCCACGAGCACAGATACGCAGTATTTT. Amino acids: CASSDPTSTDTQYF.

The genes are TRBV28 and TRBJ2-3; possible D gene TRBD2, 5 bases. The CDR3 is 16 residues long. V lost 5 bases, J lost 0 bases, and 15 bases lay in between. CDR1 MDHEN and CDR2 SYDVKM come from the germline V gene. Here the CDR3 DNA reads TGTGCCAGCAGTCCTCGACGGGGATCAAGCACAGATACGCAGTATTTT. Its protein is CASSPRRGSSTDTQYF.